This TCR beta chain is drawn from a study of control samples from healthy donors and cancer patients. The CDR3 runs 14 residues. V was shortened by 5 bases and J by 6 bases, with 15 bases between the two germline ends. CDR1 is SGHNT, CDR2 YENEEA, per germline. Measured with immunoSEQ multiplex PCR; TCRdb has only the in-frame clones, and not every one. The table lists about 160,000 clones, roughly 93% of them singletons, with roughly 5.5% in the top ten. The J gene is TRBJ2-3, the V gene TRBV11-3; D perhaps matches TRBD2 (5 bases). The source material was blood. This clonotype originated in a man between 18 and 35 years old in good health. CDR3 protein: CASSNTRFADTQYF. The CDR3, as DNA: TGTGCCAGCAGCAATACTAGGTTTGCGGATACGCAGTATTTT.